Shown below are 7 T cell receptor beta chains from a single sample sequenced in a study of Ad26.COV2.S vaccination and SARS-CoV-2 variants. The repertoire was sequenced with immunoSEQ multiplex PCR; TCRdb's copy has only in-frame clones and lacks some. Of approximately 300,000 clones detected, around four fifths appear once; the ten largest clones hold approximately 2.2%. Treatment noted: around 19 received Ad26.COV2.S at low or high dose, single or two shots; about 5 received placebo; per-sample allocation not given. Repertoires come from day 63 after the first vaccine or placebo injection. The input for sequencing was peripheral blood, taken in a trial of Ad26.COV2.S vaccine versus placebo. These receptors came from a person between 18 and 59 years old who received the Ad26.COV2.S COVID-19 vaccine or a placebo.

V and J are TRBV19 and TRBJ2-7; 7 bases are a match to TRBD1. Per the germline V gene, CDR1 is LNHDA and CDR2 is SQIVND (reference sequence). CDR3 length: 15 residues. The trim removed 3 bases at V and 2 bases at J, leaving 7 bases unmatched. CDR3 nucleotide sequence: TGTGCCAGTAGTATGAAGGGACAGACAACCTACGAGCAGTACTTC. Its translation: CASSMKGQTTYEQYF.

This chain connects TRBV21-1 to TRBJ2-7. TRBV21-1 is described as a pseudogene. This CDR3 spans 14 amino acids. This CDR3 is CASSKGLHYYEQYF. The DNA for the CDR3 is TGTGCCAGCAGCAAAGGTCTACATTACTACGAGCAGTACTTC.

As regards this clone: At the DNA level, this CDR3 is encoded by other sequences in the same sample as well. This chain uses TRBV2 with TRBJ1-1, with D perhaps TRBD1 (5 bases). This CDR3 has 13 residues. V gave up 6 bases and J gave up 0 bases, with 8 bases separating them. The germline V gene encodes CDR1 SNHLY and CDR2 FYNNEI. The CDR3 reads CASSRDLNTEAFF. The CDR3, as DNA: TGTGCCAGCAGCCGGGACTTGAACACTGAAGCTTTCTTT.

The chain recombines TRBV12-5 with TRBJ2-1, with a possible D match to TRBD2 (5 bases). This CDR3 has 12 amino acids. Trimming shortened V by 6 bases and J by 7 bases, and 10 bases separated the two germline ends. The germline V gene encodes CDR1 LGHNT and CDR2 FRNRAP. The CDR3 loop is CASGTRRNEQFF. The CDR3 DNA sequence: TGTGCTAGTGGCACCCGGAGGAATGAGCAGTTCTTC. Variable domain in full (rest from reference TRBV12-5 and TRBJ2-1): DARVTQTPRHKVTEMGQEVTMRCQPILGHNTVFWYRQTMMQGLELLAYFRNRAPLDDSGMPKDRFSAEMPDATLATLKIQPSEPRDSAVYFCASGTRRNEQFFGPGTRLTVL.

The chain employs TRBV4-2 and TRBJ1-3; D gene unclear. The CDR3 is 16 amino acids. With 1 base removed from V and 3 bases from J, the gap between germline ends came to 13 bases. CDR1 is LGHNA and CDR2 is YNFKEQ in the germline V gene. As DNA, the CDR3 is TGTGCCAGCAGCCAAGTGATAAGGGAAAATGGAAACACCATATATTTT. This gives the protein CASSQVIRENGNTIYF.

The rearrangement links TRBV5-1 to TRBJ1-2; 7 bases fit TRBD1. With V trimmed by 0 bases and J by 4 bases, 3 bases remained unmatched. The germline V gene encodes CDR1 SGHRS and CDR2 YFSETQ. This CDR3 comprises 14 residues. The CDR3 region is CASSLGQGLYGYTF. In nucleotides, the CDR3 is TGCGCCAGCAGCTTGGGACAGGGTCTCTATGGCTACACCTTC.

The V call is TRBV28, the J call TRBJ2-3; possibly TRBD2 for D (5 bases). Germline CDR1 MDHEN, CDR2 SYDVKM. The germline V and J ends were trimmed by 3 bases and 0 bases, with 7 bases remaining between them. This CDR3 is built from 14 residues. The CDR3 DNA reads as TGTGCCAGCAGTTTTGGCGGGAGCACAGATACGCAGTATTTT. Amino acid sequence: CASSFGGSTDTQYF.